The clone carrying this T cell receptor (beta chain) was seen repeatedly, ten times or more. V lost 4 bases to trimming and J lost 4 bases; unmatched junction nucleotides: 8. Germline CDR1 SGHRS, CDR2 YFSETQ. The CDR3 totals 17 residues. This entry belongs to a study of neurological immune-mediated disorders. cDNA was made by 5'RACE with 10-nucleotide random UMIs. MiXCR was run by TCRdb on the 5' RACE reads, yielding one entry per CDR3 protein. The sample contains tens of thousands of distinct CDR3 sequences, nearly 3.5% of which appear only once. The receptor comes from a middle-aged man with multiple sclerosis. Sequenced input: PBMCs. V is TRBV5-1 and J is TRBJ2-5; TRBD2 matches at 15 bases. CDR3 residues: CASSLGLAGGSIETQYF. The CDR3 coding sequence is TGCGCCAGCAGCCTGGGACTAGCGGGGGGATCTATAGAGACCCAGTACTTC.